This passage covers 18 T cell receptor beta chains from one sample sequenced in a study of CD8+ T cells in alopecia areata. Sequencing relied on a cDNA template that was reverse transcribed from extracted RNA. Clones were read by immunoSEQ multiplex PCR, and TCRdb kept only the in-frame ones, dropping some. Recorded here are 90,000 to 130,000 clones, none singletons. Sequenced: lesional skin. The receptors shown here come from a C3H/HeJ mouse with alopecia areata. As its MHC haplotype, the strain has H2-k.

Remarks on this clone: Gene names refer to mouse genes. The CDR3 goes on 4 residues after the read ends, and that part is filled in from the germline J gene. The chain uses TRBV17 and TRBJ2-7; no definite D call. The V and J ends lost 5 bases and 0 bases respectively, with 8 bases between them. This CDR3 is 13 amino acids long. The germline V gene encodes CDR1 MNHDT and CDR2 YYDKIL. The CDR3 loop is CASSVKFSYEQYF. The covered CDR3 bases are TGTGCTAGCAGTGTCAAGTTCTCCTAT.

A note on this clone: Gene names are the mouse ones. Coverage ceases 4 residues before the CDR3 finishes, and the germline J gene fills in the end. V and J are TRBV13-3 and TRBJ2-1; 9 bases are a match to TRBD2. Germline V gene data show CDR1 as NNHDY and CDR2 as SYVADS. The CDR3 consists of 15 residues. The J segment lost 1 base and the V segment lost 7 bases, leaving 6 bases of the junction unmatched. The DNA read from the CDR3 is TGTGCCAGCTCCCTCTGGGGGGGGAACTATGCT. It yields the protein CASSLWGGNYA. The CDR3 as a whole reads CASSLWGGNYAEQFF.

To note about this clone: Mouse names are used for the genes. Read coverage stops 4 residues before the CDR3 terminus; the germline J gene supplies the remainder. The chain carries TRBV13-3 and TRBJ1-4; 9 bases fit TRBD1. CDR1 is NNHDY, CDR2 SYVADS, per germline. The CDR3 consists of 13 residues. CDR3 DNA, as far as it was read: TGTGCCAGCACGGGACAGGGAACCGAA. Its translation is CASTGQGTE. The CDR3 in its entirety is CASTGQGTERLFF.

This clone was detected many times. Here the gene names and germline are mouse. The read gets to within 4 residues of the CDR3 end, and the germline J gene fills in the rest. The V call is TRBV1, the J call TRBJ2-7; 7 bases are a match to TRBD1. This CDR3 comprises 16 residues. Germline-derived CDR1 and CDR2 are NSQYPW and LRSPGD (reference sequence). The V and J ends lost 3 bases and 0 bases, in that order; junction bases with no gene match: 8. This CDR3 is CTCSARSGQSSYEQYF. The CDR3 DNA, read in part, is TGCACCTGCAGTGCCCGATCGGGACAGAGCTCCTAT. The variable domain in full, completed from reference TRBV1 and TRBJ2-7, reads VTLLEQNPRWRLVPRGQAVNLRCILKNSQYPWMSWYQQDLQKQLQWLFTLRSPGDKEVKSLPGADYLATRVTDTELRLQVANMSQGRTLYCTCSARSGQSSYEQYFGPGTRLTVL.

To note about this clone: Gene names and germline refer to mouse. The read terminates 4 residues before the CDR3 end, so the remaining end is supplied by the germline J gene. The J gene is TRBJ2-1, the V gene TRBV13-2, with TRBD1 as a possible D gene (5 bases). The CDR3 has 14 residues. Germline CDR1 reads NNHNN; CDR2 reads SYGAGS (reference sequence). The CDR3 reads CASGDERGGAEQFF. Partial CDR3 DNA: TGTGCCAGCGGTGATGAGAGGGGAGGGGCT.

This clone has a handful of counts. Any gene name here is a mouse gene name. The CDR3 DNA, read in part, is TGTGCCAGCAGCCAATGGGGGGGCGCCTAT. It yields the protein CASSQWGGAY. The entire CDR3 is CASSQWGGAYEQYF. This chain connects TRBV5 to TRBJ2-7, with 9 bases fitting TRBD2. The read gets to within 4 residues of the CDR3 end, and the germline J gene fills in the rest. Looked up from germline, CDR1 is LGHNA and CDR2 is YNLKQL (reference sequence). The CDR3 length is 14 residues. After removal of 2 bases from V and 2 bases from J, the junction contained 1 base not matched to a gene.

This clone was detected a few times. TCRdb's protein sequence differs at residue 13 from the translated DNA; the protein presented here follows the DNA. Each gene name is a mouse one. The sequenced fragment ends 3 residues before the CDR3 boundary, so the rest is inferred from the germline J gene. The chain recombines TRBV13-3 with TRBJ1-6; no clear D. TRBJ1-6 is given ORF status, its function remaining uncertain. In germline, CDR1 is NNHDY, CDR2 SYVADS. The CDR3 loop spans 16 amino acids. The V and J ends lost 2 bases and 4 bases respectively, with 13 bases between them. Here the CDR3 reads CASSEGTEKYNSPLYF. The part of the CDR3 DNA that was read is TGTGCCAGCAGTGAAGGCACAGAAAAATATAATTCGCCC.

With regard to this clone: Gene names refer to mouse genes. The CDR3 end falls 4 residues outside the read, so it is completed with the germline J gene. The chain combines TRBV3 with TRBJ2-7; TRBD2 matches 8 bases. The germline gives CDR1 SNHLY, CDR2 FYNGKV (reference sequence). The V segment lost 1 base and the J segment 0 bases; nucleotides outside the gene matches: 5. The CDR3 loop spans 16 amino acids. CDR3 bases read: TGTGCCAGCAGCTTAGATCGCTGGGGGGTCTCCTAT. This gives the protein CASSLDRWGVSY. The entire CDR3 protein reads CASSLDRWGVSYEQYF. Full variable domain (rest looked up from reference TRBV3 and TRBJ2-7): GPKVLQIPSHQIIDMGQMVTLNCDPVSNHLYFYWYKQILGQQMEFLVNFYNGKVMEKSKLFKDQFSVERPDGSYFTLKIQPTALEDSAVYFCASSLDRWGVSYEQYFGPGTRLTVL.

The sample holds a few counts of this clone. Germline and genes here are mouse. The DNA ends 4 residues before the CDR3 does, and the rest of the CDR3 is filled in from the germline J gene. The chain has TRBV13-3 and TRBJ2-4; D gene uncertain. The CDR3 is 12 residues long. The germline V gene has CDR1 NNHDY and CDR2 SYVADS. The V gene lost 7 bases and the J gene lost 3 bases, with 9 bases spanning the gap. The CDR3 is CASAGWQNTLYF. The sequenced CDR3 bases are TGTGCCAGCGCCGGCTGGCAAAAC.

Turning to this clone: Gene names are the mouse ones. The read is 4 residues too short to cover the CDR3 end, so that end is filled in from the germline J gene. The chain employs TRBV1 and TRBJ2-5, with a possible D match to TRBD1 (6 bases). Germline CDR1 is NSQYPW and CDR2 is LRSPGD (reference sequence). This CDR3 comprises 15 residues. Deletions cut 0 bases from V and 3 bases from J, with 10 bases between. The CDR3 sequence is CTCSADVGQQDTQYF. Partial CDR3 DNA: TGCACCTGCAGTGCAGATGTTGGACAGCAAGAC.

A note on this clone: Genes and germline are mouse. The CDR3 end falls 4 residues outside the read, so it is completed with the germline J gene. The chain is built from TRBV19 and TRBJ2-7; 12 bases are a match to TRBD2. The CDR3 totals 14 residues. Germline loops: CDR1 FNHDT, CDR2 SITEND (reference sequence). CDR3 residues: CASSRDWGAYEQYF. The covered CDR3 bases are TGTGCCAGCAGTCGGGACTGGGGGGCGTAT.

A remark on this clone: Here the gene names and germline are mouse. The read gets to within 4 residues of the CDR3 end, and the germline J gene fills in the rest. The rearrangement links TRBV16 to TRBJ1-4; possible D gene TRBD1, 6 bases. Trimming left V 5 bases short and J 1 base short, with 8 bases between. Germline CDR1 is SGHSA and CDR2 is FRNQAP. CDR3 length: 14 amino acids. The CDR3 is CASSPGHSNERLFF. CDR3 bases read: TGTGCAAGCAGCCCGGGACATTCCAACGAA.

To note about this clone: Gene and germline names: mouse. The CDR3 end is not reached by the read, which stops 4 residues before it; the germline J gene fills it in. The sample has other DNA sequences that encode this CDR3 too. The chain employs TRBV13-1 and TRBJ2-1; D unclear. The germline V and J ends were trimmed by 2 bases and 6 bases, with 6 bases remaining between them. The CDR3 loop spans 12 amino acids. CDR1 and CDR2 from the germline V gene are NSHNY and SYGAGN. CDR3 bases read: TGTGCCAGCAGTGACCAGGCTGCT. It specifies CASSDQAA. The whole CDR3 reads CASSDQAAEQFF.

This clone was recorded a few times. Each gene name is a mouse one. The read falls 4 residues short of the CDR3 end, and the missing part is taken from the germline J gene. J is TRBJ2-2 and V is TRBV19; 8 nucleotides line up with TRBD2. Trimming cost V 1 base and J 3 bases; bases outside gene matches: 5. The CDR3 sequence is 16 residues long. Germline V gives CDR1 FNHDT, CDR2 SITEND (reference sequence). The sequenced CDR3 bases are TGTGCCAGCAGTATAACTGGGGGAGAGTACACCGGG. Translation gives CASSITGGEYTG. The full CDR3 sequence reads CASSITGGEYTGQLYF.

This clone was picked up a small number of times. Compared with germline, one end of the junction differs, possibly owing to a read error. The gene symbols are mouse symbols. The sequence runs out 4 residues before the end of the CDR3; the remainder is reconstructed from the germline J gene. This chain connects TRBV19 to TRBJ2-2, with 7 positions matching TRBD1. The length of the CDR3 is 14 residues. Germline values: CDR1 FNHDT, CDR2 SITEND (reference sequence). CDR3 sequence: CARSIGQDPGQLYF. CDR3 bases read: TGTGCCCGCAGTATCGGACAGGACCCCGGG.

As concerns this clone: Gene names and germline refer to mouse. With the read ending 4 residues before the CDR3 end, the germline J gene is used to fill in that end. This chain uses TRBV17 with TRBJ2-1, with 9 bases lining up with TRBD1. The CDR3 has 15 residues. CDR1 and CDR2 from the germline V gene are MNHDT and YYDKIL. Trimming removed 3 bases from V and 2 bases from J; junction bases left unmatched: 2. CDR3 sequence reads: CASSRGDRDYAEQFF. The CDR3 DNA, read in part, is TGTGCTAGCAGTAGGGGGGACAGGGACTATGCT.

This clone was picked up many times. These gene names are mouse names. The read stops 4 residues short of the end of the CDR3; the missing end is completed from the germline J gene. The chain uses TRBV19 and TRBJ1-4; 11 bases align to TRBD1. The CDR3 runs 15 residues. Germline trimming cut 6 bases from V and 4 bases from J; bases unmatched to any gene: 5. Germline V CDR1 and CDR2: FNHDT, SITEND (reference sequence). The CDR3 protein is CASTPGTGGNERLFF. Incomplete CDR3 DNA: TGTGCCAGCACCCCCGGGACAGGGGGCAACGAA.

This clone was detected only a few times. Mouse gene names apply. From the germline J gene comes the end of the CDR3, since the read stops 4 residues before it. V is TRBV5 and J is TRBJ2-7; possibly TRBD1 for D (5 bases). V was shortened by 0 bases and J by 0 bases, with 9 bases between the two germline ends. Germline loops: CDR1 LGHNA, CDR2 YNLKQL (reference sequence). The CDR3 has 15 amino acids. CDR3 sequence reads: CASSQEEGFSYEQYF. The part of the CDR3 DNA that was read is TGTGCCAGCAGCCAAGAAGAGGGGTTCTCCTAT.